This TCR beta chain was sequenced for a study of blood T cells in healthy people across ages. The J segment lost 15 bases and the V segment lost 5 bases, leaving 9 bases of the junction unmatched. CDR1 MNHEY and CDR2 SVGAGI come from the germline V gene. The CDR3 contains 14 residues. Using a J-beta primer mix together with a sample-barcoded 5' primer, a second PCR was run for about 6 to 12 cycles. A 12-random-nucleotide template-switch adaptor tagged each cDNA molecule. TCRdb recomputed calls from the 5' RACE reads with MiXCR, one row per CDR3 protein. The sample lists 800,000 or so distinct CDR3 sequences; roughly 60% were seen once.

The receptor was isolated from a man in his thirties or forties in good health. The V call is TRBV6-5, the J call TRBJ1-6, with 11 bases lining up with TRBD1. Input material: blood. CDR3 nucleotide sequence: TGTGCCAGCAGTCAAGGGACAGGGGGGACTCTCCTCCACTTT. Its translation: CASSQGTGGTLLHF.